This entry features one T cell receptor beta chain sequence. Its antigen remains unknown. Researchers ran the PCR with 60 Vbeta and 13 Jbeta primers. The assay was immunoSEQ multiplex PCR, and TCRdb's table has in-frame clones only and misses some. The data show about 120,000 clones, about 86% seen once. This sample is drawn from a study of cytomegalovirus exposure and HLA in healthy donors. In the study overall: Across around 400 genotyped donors, roughly 80% landed in the Caucasian-associated ancestry cluster.

The study's findings and limits: There were fewer than 200 TCR beta chains listed as cytomegalovirus-associated. Likely technical artifact: a cluster of highly shared sequence variants. Cytomegalovirus status, reportedly, was diagnosed with high specificity and sensitivity by the classifier.

V shed 5 bases, J shed 1 base, and the junction held 5 bases outside the gene matches. The CDR3 is made up of 15 amino acids. Germline-derived CDR1 and CDR2 are SEHNR and FQNEAQ (reference sequence). The TCR originated in a woman between 35 and 50 years old in good health and CMV-seronegative. The sequenced sample consisted of PBMCs. V is TRBV7-9 and J is TRBJ2-1; 7 positions agree with TRBD2. CDR3 residues: CASSSRDYSYNEQFF. As DNA, the CDR3 is TGTGCCAGCAGCAGCCGGGACTATTCCTACAATGAGCAGTTCTTC. The full variable domain, rest sourced from reference TRBV7-9 and TRBJ2-1, is DTGVSQNPRHKITKRGQNVTFRCDPISEHNRLYWYRQTLGQGPEFLTYFQNEAQLEKSRLLSDRFSAERPKGSFSTLEIQRTEQGDSAMYLCASSSRDYSYNEQFFGPGTRLTVL.